This TCR beta chain was recorded in a study of tumor-infiltrating lymphocytes in primary liver carcinoma. The study, taken as a whole, reports: Lower overlap was observed for tumor-adjacent and tumor-blood pairs relative to tumor region pairs. When set against blood, tumors had a significantly higher top-250-clone fraction (p = 0.039).

Starting material of 500 to 600 ng total RNA yielded TCR beta cDNA via a constant-region primer. The TCR beta library was amplified through three nested multiplex PCR rounds in a modified ARM-PCR procedure. With TRBV1-TRBV30 forward primers and a C-beta reverse primer, the first two PCR rounds were run for 10 to 11 cycles each. TCRdb redid the calling of the multiplex PCR reads with MiXCR, one entry per CDR3 protein. The sample records approximately 340,000 distinct CDR3 sequences, about 61% being singletons. With respect to this clonotype: What it recognizes is unknown.

V was pared by 5 bases and J by 0 bases, with 8 bases between. CDR3 length: 15 amino acids. Germline CDR1 and CDR2: LNHNV and YYDKDF (reference sequence). Blood RNA was derived from unsorted whole blood, and germline DNA was extracted too. At sampling, these chronic HBV carriers had received no treatment. This chain joins TRBV15 and TRBJ1-6; D perhaps matches TRBD1 (6 bases). This sequence was found in a man in his forties or fifties with primary liver carcinoma and hepatitis B virus infection. The sample taken for sequencing was peripheral blood. The CDR3 sequence is CATSLDSSYNSPLHF. In DNA form, the CDR3 reads TGTGCCACCAGCTTGGACAGCTCCTATAATTCACCCCTCCACTTT. Full variable domain (missing parts from reference TRBV15 and TRBJ1-6): DAMVIQNPRYQVTQFGKPVTLSCSQTLNHNVMYWYQQKSSQAPKLLFHYYDKDFNNEADTPDNFQSRRPNTSFCFLDIRSPGLGDTAMYLCATSLDSSYNSPLHFGNGTRLTVT.